The following is a TCR beta chain sequence with its context. What antigen it recognizes has not been identified. Base qualities were left out, and no much larger clone turns up one base away. The record originates from a study of T cell repertoires in breast cancer (dated by TCRdb to 2016 to 2018). General notes on the study: Tumors, lymph nodes and peripheral blood lymphocytes from breast cancer patients, as well as peripheral blood from healthy control donors, were profiled. The majority of the approximately 23 patient tumors analyzed for shared TCRs were ER+/PR+. The controls were nine healthy donors whose age range was similar to that of the patients. Sequencing yielded on average approximately 500,000 sequences per sample and 9.5 to 10 reads per input cell. Given the low mutational burden of breast cancer and the rarity of common mutations in breast cancer, it was reasoned that TCRs shared between breast cancer patients would target shared antigens. Tumors and tumor-involved lymph nodes were minced, digested with Liberase and DNase, and then passed through 70-um and 40-um filters. Blood samples were separated by Ficoll, whereas tumor-free lymph nodes were processed without any enzymatic digestion.

The study used an expanded emulsion RT-PCR method with primers for all TCR V genes to analyze paired alpha-beta TCRs of CD8+ T cells. CD8+ T cells were isolated with a CD8 positive selection kit and were then incubated overnight in around 9.6 IU/mL IL-2 prior to emulsion RT-PCR. Libraries were prepared through emulsion pairing. Unpaired genes were suppressed by a second nested PCR with blocking oligos, after which a third nested PCR added Illumina adaptors and barcodes. Each emulsion RT-PCR master mix held about 4,500-260,000 T cells and included C-region, Stepout and V-region primers. The Micellula Emulsion and Purification Kit was used to make the emulsions, and Qiagen OneStep RT-PCR reagents were used for RT-PCR. Pooled libraries were sequenced on an Illumina MiSeq with paired-end 2 x 250 reads. In the paper's pipeline: Read pairs were joined in Galaxy and clipped at the engineered overlap into separate alpha and beta files, and reads that were not clipped were discarded. Alpha-beta pairs were assigned with CompleteTCR, a MiTCR-based pipeline that links chains sharing read cluster identifiers using an R script. TCR sequences that were observed only once, about 1-3.2% of the total, were removed as potential sequencing errors. Using fastp trimming at Q25 and MiXCR clonotype assembly, TCRdb reanalyzed the public sequencing data and kept in-frame beta chains. Entries that share a CDR3 protein sequence are merged under the most common genes and DNA. The V and J calls were not made by the authors but by TCRdb's processing. The table for this sample lists roughly 38,000 distinct CDR3 sequences; less than 55% of them were counted only once. The top ten clonotypes cover around 60% of the sample.

General conclusions and limits of the study: Genuine antitumor clones may have been missed because singleton TCRs were discarded and only part of each tumor was sampled. Because transcript abundance and primer differences skewed clone recovery, emulsion RT-PCR was regarded as qualitative rather than quantitative. Sentinel lymph nodes involved by tumor shared about fourfold more TCRs with matched tumor repertoires than tumor-free nodes did (approximately 7.4% versus 2%). Shared TCRs were encoded by various nucleotide sequences, which suggests selection and expansion based on antigen. Fewer than 20 TCR pairs were shared across seven or more patient tumors and were rarely found in control blood, which suggests possible tumor specificity. TRBV7 predominance was observed among shared TCRs, which possibly reflected tumor recognition or mispriming bias from eight TRBV7 primers.

V loses 5 bases, J loses 7 bases, and the germline ends lie 20 bases apart. From the cysteine up to the phenylalanine, the CDR3 has a length of 15 residues. Only CDR3 DNA is held: 45 bases, read in frame from base 1. CDR1 SGHTA and CDR2 FQGNSA were looked up in the germline V gene. The clonotype originates from a pool of human donors with breast cancer or a healthy control (not recorded which). The sequencing sample was made of CD8+ T cells. This sequence uses TRBV7-2 and TRBJ2-5; 6 matching bases give a weak D call of TRBD1. The CDR3 corresponds to CASSPRHRVVGTQYF. The nucleotides are TGTGCCAGCAGCCCCCGCCACAGGGTAGTAGGGACCCAGTACTTC.